A single sample gave rise to the 13 T cell receptor beta chains below, sequenced in a study of blood T cells in healthy people across ages. Next came a second PCR, run for about 7 to 12 cycles, which used a sample-barcoded 5' primer along with a J-beta primer mix. TCRdb called the 5' RACE reads again in MiXCR, with one record for every CDR3 protein. The sample lists fewer than 1,000,000 distinct CDR3 sequences, 40% to 50% seen once, with about 21% in the top ten. Sequencing used blood. These receptors all stem from a man in his 60s in good health.

This clonotype was observed a handful of times. The rearrangement joins TRBV10-3 to TRBJ2-7; TRBD1 might be the D (6 bases). Trimming removed 6 bases at V and 3 bases at J, with 9 bases between. The CDR3 runs to 12 residues. Germline values: CDR1 ENHRY, CDR2 SYGVKD. This CDR3 is CAIRTGGYEQYF. The CDR3 DNA sequence: TGTGCCATCAGGACAGGAGGCTACGAGCAGTACTTC.

The V and J genes are TRBV9 and TRBJ2-1; D perhaps matches TRBD1 (6 bases). The assigned J gene may be wrong: the sequence end matches TRBJ2-7 better. CDR1 SGDLS and CDR2 YYNGEE come from the germline V gene. This CDR3 has 15 residues. CDR3 protein: CASSVGAGEIYEQYF. The CDR3 DNA reads as TGTGCCAGCAGCGTAGGGGCAGGGGAAATCTACGAGCAGTACTTC.

This clonotype was picked up a small number of times. The rearrangement joins TRBV14 to TRBJ2-7, with D uncertain. V dropped 3 bases and J dropped 7 bases, with 13 bases sitting between them. Germline CDR1 reads SGHDN; CDR2 reads FVKESK. This CDR3 region has 13 residues. Here the CDR3 reads CASSQVVIGEQYF. In nucleotides, the CDR3 is TGTGCCAGCAGCCAGGTAGTTATCGGGGAGCAGTACTTC.

This clonotype was picked up a small number of times. The V gene is TRBV7-9, the J gene TRBJ1-5; D possibly corresponds to TRBD1 (5 bases). From germline, CDR1 is SEHNR and CDR2 FQNEAQ (reference sequence). The CDR3 covers 16 residues. Between the trimmed V and J ends, which lost 5 bases and 1 base, there was a span of 15 bases. The CDR3 spells CASSKSTGTSNQPQHF. The CDR3 DNA is TGTGCCAGCAGCAAGTCGACGGGGACCAGCAATCAGCCCCAGCATTTT.

As regards this clonotype: The CDR3 does not end in the conserved phenylalanine or tryptophan, so this is likely a read error. No DNA is shown, since the ends of the CDR3 on it are uncertain; the CDR3 is the one TCRdb lists. CDR3 amino acids: CASSLAGEQYI. V usage is TRBV5-1 and J usage is TRBJ2-3; the table's D call of TRBD1 was not tested on the DNA. Germline CDR1 reads SGHRS; CDR2 reads YFSETQ. The CDR3 sequence runs 11 residues, both termini included.

V gene TRBV27 combines with J gene TRBJ2-1; TRBD2 matches 9 bases. The CDR3 is 13 residues long. V shed 6 bases, J shed 12 bases, and the junction held 9 bases outside the gene matches. The germline V gene has CDR1 MNHEY and CDR2 SMNVEV (reference sequence). The CDR3 sequence: CASRRGGVDVQFF. CDR3 nucleotide sequence: TGTGCCAGCAGGCGGGGGGGAGTGGATGTGCAGTTCTTC.

V is TRBV29-1 and J is TRBJ2-2; 8 positions match TRBD1. Germline V lookup: CDR1 SQVTM, CDR2 ANQGSEA. V lost 4 bases to trimming and J lost 4 bases; unmatched junction nucleotides: 11. The CDR3 loop spans 16 amino acids. The CDR3 is CSVVLRGQAGTGELFF. CDR3 bases: TGCAGCGTTGTTCTCAGGGGGCAGGCGGGCACCGGGGAGCTGTTTTTT.

The chain joins TRBV27 to TRBJ1-2; D perhaps matches TRBD1 (6 bases). Germline CDR1 and CDR2: MNHEY and SMNVEV (reference sequence). The CDR3 has 13 residues. Trimming shortened V by 5 bases and J by 5 bases, and 12 bases separated the two germline ends. CDR3 bases: TGTGCCAGCAGTATGGAACAGGGTTATGGCTACACCTTC. This codes for CASSMEQGYGYTF.

V and J are TRBV6-2 or TRBV6-3 and TRBJ2-1; 7 nucleotides agree with TRBD2. Germline-derived CDR1 and CDR2 are MNHEY and SVGEGT. The CDR3 runs to 13 residues. With V trimmed by 5 bases and J by 12 bases, 10 bases remained unmatched. The CDR3: CASSRNRDYLQFF. In DNA form, the CDR3 reads TGTGCCAGCAGTCGTAACCGGGACTACCTGCAGTTCTTC.

V gene TRBV6-5 combines with J gene TRBJ1-1, with D possibly TRBD1 on 5 matching bases. The CDR3 runs 14 residues. The germline CDR1 and CDR2 sequences are MNHEY and SVGAGI. V was shortened by 7 bases and J by 0 bases, with 12 bases between the two germline ends. The CDR3 spells CASTPDTLNTEAFF. In nucleotides, the CDR3 is TGTGCCAGCACCCCGGACACCCTGAACACTGAAGCTTTCTTT.

This clonotype was observed a few times. The rearrangement joins TRBV27 to TRBJ2-7, with D uncertain. Trimming removed 5 bases from V and 0 bases from J, with 8 bases in between. The germline V gene has CDR1 MNHEY and CDR2 SMNVEV (reference sequence). The CDR3 has 13 residues. The CDR3 DNA reads TGTGCCAGCAGTGTCCAAAGCTCCTACGAGCAGTACTTC. This encodes CASSVQSSYEQYF.

This clonotype was seen a handful of times. The genes are TRBV30 and TRBJ2-7; D unclear. Germline-derived CDR1 and CDR2 are GTSNPN and SVGIG (reference sequence). The CDR3 runs 14 residues. The V end lost 2 bases, the J end lost 0 bases, and 11 bases lay between the germline ends. CDR3: CAWSRNPVSYEQYF. The CDR3 region has the DNA TGTGCCTGGAGTAGAAACCCCGTCTCCTACGAGCAGTACTTC.

This clonotype was detected only a few times. V and J are TRBV5-1 and TRBJ2-5; no clear D. Germline V CDR1 and CDR2: SGHRS, YFSETQ. Trimming left V 0 bases short and J 1 base short, with 7 bases between. The CDR3 contains 14 residues. Here the CDR3 DNA reads TGCGCCAGCAGCTTGGATATGAGCCAAGAGACCCAGTACTTC. Protein product: CASSLDMSQETQYF.